What follows describes a single TCR beta chain. This sample is part of a study of blood T cell repertoires in COVID-19. Study-wide context: Researchers got acute and convalescent COVID-19 samples from the United States, Italy and Spain. Sample material is recorded as cDNA or gDNA derived from T cells, B-cell-depleted T cells, or PBMCs.

As processed by the authors: Counts of nucleated cells, estimated from reference gene primer amplification, were obtained. The method was immunoSEQ multiplex PCR; TCRdb's version includes in-frame clones alone and lacks a portion of them. V and J calls and clone size come straight from that table; D and trimming were deduced from the DNA. The sample holds approximately 46,000 clones, over 65% seen once. J gave up 3 bases and V 7 bases, and 11 bases lay outside the gene matches. The CDR3 length is 15 residues. Per germline, CDR1 MNHEY and CDR2 SVGEGT. The chain is built from TRBV6-2 or TRBV6-3 and TRBJ2-7; 8 bases agree with TRBD1. The sequence was obtained from a man older than 75 with acute or convalescent COVID-19. The sequencing input was peripheral blood. This chain's CDR3 is CASTPRQGAFYEQYF. The CDR3 nucleotides are TGTGCCAGCACCCCGAGGCAGGGGGCATTCTACGAGCAGTACTTC.